This T cell receptor beta chain was captured by sequencing in a study of CD8 T cells in ankylosing spondylitis. TCRdb re-analysed the 5' RACE reads in MiXCR, keeping a single row per CDR3 protein. The sample consists of about 340,000 distinct CDR3 sequences, roughly 20% of them appearing once. Germline CDR1 and CDR2: SQVTM and ANQGSEA. The CDR3 runs to 15 residues. The germline V and J ends were trimmed by 0 bases and 0 bases, with 12 bases remaining between them. This sequence originates from a male donor with ankylosing spondylitis or in good health (not recorded which). The chain joins TRBV29-1 to TRBJ2-7; D is perhaps TRBD1 (6 bases). Specimen: blood, either unsorted or a sorted T cell fraction (not recorded which). CDR3 region: CSVEDGRGPSYEQYF. CDR3 DNA sequence: TGCAGCGTTGAAGATGGCAGGGGCCCCTCCTACGAGCAGTACTTC.